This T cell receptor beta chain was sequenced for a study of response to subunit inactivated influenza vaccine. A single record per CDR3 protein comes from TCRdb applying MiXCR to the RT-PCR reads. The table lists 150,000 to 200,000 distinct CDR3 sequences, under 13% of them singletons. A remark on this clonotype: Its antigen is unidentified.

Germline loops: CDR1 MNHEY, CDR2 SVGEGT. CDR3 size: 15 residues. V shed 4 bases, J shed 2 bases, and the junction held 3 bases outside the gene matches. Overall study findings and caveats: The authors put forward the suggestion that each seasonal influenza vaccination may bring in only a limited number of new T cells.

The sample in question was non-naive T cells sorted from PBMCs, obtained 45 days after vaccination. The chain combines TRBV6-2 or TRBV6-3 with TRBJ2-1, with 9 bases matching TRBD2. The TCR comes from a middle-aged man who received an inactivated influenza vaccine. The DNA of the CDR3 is TGTGCCAGCAGTTCCGTAGCGGGAGCCTACAATGAGCAGTTCTTC. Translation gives CASSSVAGAYNEQFF.